The 2 T cell receptor beta chains listed next were all sequenced from one sample in a study of T cells in Graves' hyperthyroidism and ophthalmopathy (dated by TCRdb to the late 2010s). The library was built by means of multiplex PCR. Sequenced on an Illumina HiSeq 2000. Amplification of TCR beta CDR3 regions was carried out from RNA transcripts. The first round of RT-PCR for the TCR CDR3 was performed with the HTBI primer set and the Qiagen OneStep RT-PCR kit. TCRdb trimmed the raw reads at Q25, called clones with MiXCR and kept productive beta chains. Every entry covers one CDR3 protein and lists the most common genes and DNA from its rows. The sample contains 550,000 to 650,000 distinct CDR3 sequences, approximately 15% of them found a single time. The leading ten clones occupy 5% to 7% of the sample. Sequencing input: blood. Every receptor here comes from a woman aged 30 to 39 with Graves' hyperthyroidism that later progressed to Graves' ophthalmopathy.

The gene calls are TRBV7-9 and TRBJ1-4; maybe TRBD1 (5 bases). The CDR3 runs to 14 residues. Trimming left V 5 bases short and J 7 bases short, with 14 bases between. Germline lookup yields CDR1 SEHNR and CDR2 FQNEAQ (reference sequence). CDR3 coding DNA: TGTGCCAGCAGCAAGACAGTAGGGCCTGAAAAACTGTTTTTT. It encodes CASSKTVGPEKLFF. Supplemented by reference TRBV7-9 and TRBJ1-4, the full variable domain reads DTGVSQNPRHKITKRGQNVTFRCDPISEHNRLYWYRQTLGQGPEFLTYFQNEAQLEKSRLLSDRFSAERPKGSFSTLEIQRTEQGDSAMYLCASSKTVGPEKLFFGSGTQLSVL.

Notes on this clonotype: One end of the junction is discordant with germline, which a read error may explain. CDR3 protein: CASSWSGAGSGELFF. In nucleotides, the CDR3 is TGTGCTAGCAGCTGGTCGGGAGCTGGTTCCGGGGAGCTGTTTTTT. The chain uses TRBV7-3 and TRBJ2-2, with D possibly TRBD2 on 6 matching bases. CDR3 length equals 15 residues. Germline V gene data show CDR1 as SGHTA and CDR2 as FQGTGA.